Listed below are T cell receptor beta chains from one sample, sequenced in a study of blood T cell repertoires in COVID-19. Here immunoSEQ multiplex PCR was the method, and the copy in TCRdb shows in-frame clones only, minus some. The sample holds some 94,000 clones, 85% to 90% seen once. Sequencing was carried out using peripheral blood. Receptors originate from a human donor in a cohort sampled during active COVID-19. The conserved cysteine and the conserved F or W are not part of the CDR3 here. A D gene is named only where the DNA matches it firmly.

D	V	J	CDR3
.	TRBV10-3	TRBJ2-3	AAGLPDTQY
TRBD1	TRBV2	TRBJ1-6	ASVGQSSYNSPLH
.	TRBV6-5	TRBJ2-5	ASSLSRQGTQY
TRBD1	TRBV19	TRBJ1-6	ASSPGQGPYNSPLH
.	TRBV19	TRBJ2-5	ASSIGARGSVTQY
.	TRBV27	TRBJ1-2	ASGSVGSYGYT
TRBD2	TRBV29-1	TRBJ2-7	SFTTSGPGEQY
.	TRBV2	TRBJ2-7	ASKRDMELYEQY
TRBD2	TRBV4-1	TRBJ2-1	ASSQDSSGYNEQF
TRBD2	TRBV6-5	TRBJ2-5	ASSYSTSGRGETQY
TRBD1	TRBV7-8	TRBJ2-2	ASSSRDRVAGELF
.	TRBV28	TRBJ1-2	ASSLMASGGYT
TRBD1	TRBV29-1	TRBJ1-1	SVDRADTEAF
.	TRBV5-1	TRBJ2-1	ASSLGRGRNEQF
TRBD2	TRBV2	TRBJ2-5	ASSEGTSGRLGETQY
.	TRBV7-3	TRBJ1-1	ASSSKSVHAGDVAF
.	TRBV5-1	TRBJ1-3	ASSLGLTGLAGNTIY
.	TRBV30	TRBJ1-1	AWSVGGYTEAF
.	TRBV18	TRBJ2-1	ASSPPRQRNEQF
.	TRBV3-1/TRBV3-2	TRBJ1-2	ASSQDEVRGYT
.	TRBV24-1	TRBJ1-5	ATSDRGGNQPQH
.	TRBV4-2	TRBJ2-3	ASSREGGGRSDTQY
TRBD1	TRBV7-8	TRBJ2-7	ASSGTGTYEQY
.	TRBV19	TRBJ2-1	ASKAGFNEQF
.	TRBV4-1	TRBJ2-1	ASSQVNLVSYNEQF
TRBD1	TRBV18	TRBJ2-5	ATVSRQGARETQY
.	TRBV29-1	TRBJ1-1	SAAGVSNTEAF
.	TRBV5-4	TRBJ2-1	ASSFFHSGGEQF
TRBD1	TRBV28	TRBJ2-2	ASRSSGGGTGELF
.	TRBV2	TRBJ1-1	AGGLNTEAF
TRBD1	TRBV28	TRBJ2-7	ASSPRQGYEQY
TRBD2	TRBV7-2	TRBJ2-3	ASRSSGGGTDTQY
TRBD2	TRBV27	TRBJ2-1	ASRLSGLAGAGEQF
TRBD2	TRBV5-5	TRBJ2-2	ASSEPGLAGGLSAGELF
.	TRBV18	TRBJ1-1	ASSPEDSSTEAF
.	TRBV29-1	TRBJ2-4	SVGPGPPAKNIQY
TRBD1	TRBV11-2	TRBJ2-7	ASSLGTGWGYEQY
.	TRBV30	TRBJ1-1	AWSKGENTEAF
.	TRBV7-8	TRBJ1-5	ASSLNSYSNQPQH
.	TRBV15	TRBJ1-2	ATSRDLAGQRTNYGYT
TRBD1	TRBV2	TRBJ1-3	ASRRQGSSGNTIY
TRBD2	TRBV28	TRBJ2-7	ASTDGTSKGEQY
TRBD1	TRBV13	TRBJ2-1	ASSTSGTGGLDEQF
.	TRBV28	TRBJ1-5	ASTLRQTGPNQPQH
.	TRBV5-1	TRBJ2-3	ASSLFQGSTDTQY
TRBD2	TRBV19	TRBJ2-1	ASSGMGLAGGHNEQF
.	TRBV6-5	TRBJ1-2	ASGGFGGYT
TRBD2	TRBV9	TRBJ2-7	ASSFRGLGADEQY
TRBD1	TRBV24-1	TRBJ1-1	ATQGGQGSDTEAF
.	TRBV4-1	TRBJ2-3	ASSQESSWSGIDTQY
.	TRBV7-8	TRBJ1-1	ASSLSLDQSVAF
.	TRBV6-5	TRBJ2-3	ASWRGQIDTQY
.	TRBV19	TRBJ1-2	ASSITDNTNYGYT